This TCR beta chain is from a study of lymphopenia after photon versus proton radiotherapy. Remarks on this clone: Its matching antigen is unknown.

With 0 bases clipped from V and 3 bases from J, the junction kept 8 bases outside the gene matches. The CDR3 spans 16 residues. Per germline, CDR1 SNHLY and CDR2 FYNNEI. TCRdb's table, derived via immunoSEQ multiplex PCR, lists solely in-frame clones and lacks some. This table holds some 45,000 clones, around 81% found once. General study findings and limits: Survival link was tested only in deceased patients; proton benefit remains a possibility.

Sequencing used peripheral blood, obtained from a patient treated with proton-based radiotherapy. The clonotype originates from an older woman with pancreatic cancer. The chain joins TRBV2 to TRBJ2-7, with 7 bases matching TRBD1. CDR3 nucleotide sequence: TGTGCCAGCAGTGAAGCGCTTACAGGGGAAAACTACGAGCAGTACTTC. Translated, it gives CASSEALTGENYEQYF.